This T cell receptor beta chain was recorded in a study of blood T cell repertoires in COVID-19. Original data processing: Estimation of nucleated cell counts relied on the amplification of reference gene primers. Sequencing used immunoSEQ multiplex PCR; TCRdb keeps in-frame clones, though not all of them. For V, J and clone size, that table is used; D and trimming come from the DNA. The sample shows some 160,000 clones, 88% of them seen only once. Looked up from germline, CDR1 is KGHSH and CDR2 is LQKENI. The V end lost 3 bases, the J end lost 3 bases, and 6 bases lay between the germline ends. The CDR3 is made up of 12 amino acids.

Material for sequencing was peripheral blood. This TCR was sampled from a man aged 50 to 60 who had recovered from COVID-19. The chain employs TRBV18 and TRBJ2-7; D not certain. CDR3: CASSPRGYEQYF. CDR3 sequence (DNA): TGTGCCAGCTCACCCAGAGGCTACGAGCAGTACTTC.